This passage covers 29 T cell receptor beta chains from one sample sequenced in a study of T cell clones after liver transplantation (dated by TCRdb to between 2018 and 2021). The library came from the immunoSEQ multiplex PCR assay. In its TCRdb copy, this immuneACCESS table keeps in-frame sequences only and misses some clones. Where compared with another copy, unresolved V genes explain less than half of these, and the others have no known cause. The sample contains around 100,000 clones, about 86% of them found a single time. Around 3% of the sample is held by the ten biggest clonotypes. Sequenced material: CD4+ T cells from blood, taken approximately 45 months after liver transplant. The receptor source for this set is a human patient who received a liver transplant. Because of the transplant, the T cells may be the graft donor's rather than the patient's own.

V usage is TRBV10-3 and J usage is TRBJ2-3, with D tentatively TRBD1 or TRBD2 (5 bases each). The CDR3 runs 13 residues. Trimming took 6 bases from V and 6 from J, leaving 13 bases between them. Per the germline V gene, CDR1 is ENHRY and CDR2 is SYGVKD. The CDR3 region is CAIRGDRQDTQYF. The CDR3 region has the DNA TGTGCCATCAGGGGGGACCGGCAGGATACGCAGTATTTT.

The V gene is TRBV7-7, the J gene TRBJ2-1, with D tentatively TRBD1 (5 bases). With 1 base removed from V and 4 bases from J, the gap between germline ends came to 17 bases. This CDR3 spans 17 amino acids. CDR1 and CDR2 (germline): SSHAT, FNYEAQ (reference sequence). CDR3 bases: TGTGCCAGCAGCTTAGAATCTAGACAGCTACTGTACAATGAGCAGTTCTTC. It encodes CASSLESRQLLYNEQFF. Drawing the rest from reference TRBV7-7 and TRBJ2-1, the complete variable domain is GAGVSQSPRYKVTKRGQDVTLRCDPISSHATLYWYQQALGQGPEFLTYFNYEAQPDKSGLPSDRFSAERPEGSISTLTIQRTEQRDSAMYRCASSLESRQLLYNEQFFGPGTRLTVL.

The V and J genes are TRBV5-1 and TRBJ2-7; the D gene is possibly TRBD1 (5 bases). CDR3 length equals 14 residues. V was trimmed by 0 bases and J by 10 bases, leaving 17 bases between them. In germline, CDR1 is SGHRS, CDR2 YFSETQ. The CDR3 sequence is CASSLEFVGPGQYF. CDR3 DNA sequence: TGCGCCAGCAGCTTGGAGTTTGTGGGGCCTGGACAGTACTTC.

The V gene is TRBV5-1, the J gene TRBJ1-1; TRBD1 might be the D (6 bases). The CDR3 runs to 13 residues. The germline CDR1 and CDR2 sequences are SGHRS and YFSETQ. The V gene lost 2 bases and the J gene lost 3 bases, with 8 bases spanning the gap. In nucleotides, the CDR3 is TGCGCCAGCAGCTTTAAGGGGGACACTGAAGCTTTCTTT. Translation: CASSFKGDTEAFF.

This chain joins TRBV7-2 and TRBJ2-2; D unclear. Trimming pared 5 bases from V and 4 bases from J, leaving 14 bases between. Germline-derived CDR1 and CDR2 are SGHTA and FQGNSA. This CDR3 region has 15 residues. The DNA for the CDR3 is TGTGCCAGCAGCCTCCACCTAGGCGGCACCGGGGAGCTGTTTTTT. Its translation: CASSLHLGGTGELFF.

This clone is a singleton in its sample. The chain employs TRBV9 and TRBJ2-7; 9 bases are shared with TRBD1. This CDR3 comprises 15 residues. Germline trimming cut 3 bases from V and 2 bases from J; bases unmatched to any gene: 6. Per germline, CDR1 SGDLS and CDR2 YYNGEE. The CDR3 is CASSEGTGKAYEQYF. DNA for the CDR3: TGTGCCAGCAGCGAGGGGACAGGGAAAGCCTACGAGCAGTACTTC.

This chain connects TRBV27 to TRBJ2-7, with D perhaps TRBD2 (5 bases). Germline lookup yields CDR1 MNHEY and CDR2 SMNVEV (reference sequence). This CDR3 spans 13 amino acids. Trimming pared 2 bases from V and 9 bases from J, leaving 14 bases between. The CDR3, as DNA: TGTGCCAGCAGTTTAGTGTCAGTCGAGGGGCAGTACTTC. It encodes CASSLVSVEGQYF.

The gene calls are TRBV6-1 and TRBJ1-2; D may be TRBD1 (6 bases). The V gene's germline CDR1 is MNHNS and CDR2 SASEGT. Deletions cut 2 bases from V and 3 bases from J, with 7 bases between. The CDR3 extends over 13 amino acids. This CDR3 is CASSEPGDYGYTF. DNA of the CDR3: TGTGCCAGCAGTGAACCAGGGGACTATGGCTACACCTTC.

This rearrangement joins TRBV9 to TRBJ1-2, with D possibly TRBD1 on 5 matching bases. Germline V CDR1 and CDR2: SGDLS, YYNGEE. V shed 0 bases and J shed 8 bases, with 14 bases lying between them. The length of the CDR3 is 14 residues. Here the CDR3 reads CASSVGDGPEGYTF. CDR3 in DNA: TGTGCCAGCAGCGTAGGGGACGGGCCAGAGGGCTACACCTTC. Together with reference TRBV9 and TRBJ1-2, the CDR3 gives the full variable domain: DSGVTQTPKHLITATGQRVTLRCSPRSGDLSVYWYQQSLDQGLQFLIQYYNGEERAKGNILERFSAQQFPDLHSELNLSSLELGDSALYFCASSVGDGPEGYTFGSGTRLTVV.

This sequence joins TRBV4-3 and TRBJ2-3, with D perhaps TRBD1 or TRBD2 (5 bases each). The germline CDR1 and CDR2 sequences are LGHNA and YSLEER. Trimming pared 0 bases from V and 3 bases from J, leaving 10 bases between. The CDR3 is 15 residues long. CDR3 coding DNA: TGCGCCAGCAGCCAAGAAGGGACGGGAACAGATACGCAGTATTTT. Its protein product is CASSQEGTGTDTQYF.

This chain connects TRBV5-1 to TRBJ1-4; the match to TRBD1 covers 7 bases. CDR1 and CDR2 (germline): SGHRS, YFSETQ. The trim removed 4 bases at V and 3 bases at J, leaving 3 bases unmatched. CDR3 length: 14 residues. The CDR3 sequence: CASSGDRPNEKLFF. The CDR3, as DNA: TGCGCCAGCAGCGGGGACAGACCTAATGAAAAACTGTTTTTT.

This chain links TRBV7-5 with TRBJ2-1; the DNA was not used to check the table's D call, TRBD2. TRBV7-5 is an annotated pseudogene. The CDR3 loop spans 16 amino acids. The CDR3 nucleotides are TGTGTCAGAAGCAAGACTAGCGGGGGGTCATACAATGAGCAGTTCTTC. This translates into CVRSKTSGGSYNEQFF.

The V and J genes are TRBV28 and TRBJ2-2; 8 bases line up with TRBD2. CDR1 and CDR2 from the germline V gene are MDHEN and SYDVKM. This CDR3 spans 14 amino acids. J gave up 8 bases and V 10 bases, and 12 bases lay outside the gene matches. This CDR3 reads CAIPSRGRKGELFF. CDR3 DNA: TGTGCCATCCCTAGTCGCGGGAGGAAGGGGGAGCTGTTTTTT.

This clone was seen more than once but under ten times. J is TRBJ2-7 and V is TRBV7-9; TRBD1 matches 8 bases. V lost 3 bases to trimming and J lost 5 bases; unmatched junction nucleotides: 0. Germline V gene data show CDR1 as SEHNR and CDR2 as FQNEAQ (reference sequence). The CDR3 runs to 12 residues. Here the CDR3 reads CASSLTGDEQYF. Here the CDR3 DNA reads TGTGCCAGCAGCTTGACAGGGGACGAGCAGTACTTC.

V is TRBV28 and J is TRBJ1-4; D gene ambiguous. V was cut by 6 bases and J by 7 bases, with 15 bases left in between. Germline values: CDR1 MDHEN, CDR2 SYDVKM. The CDR3 contains 14 residues. For the CDR3, the DNA is TGTGCCAGCAGGTCAGGACTGAATACTGAAAAACTGTTTTTT. Its protein product is CASRSGLNTEKLFF.

The chain has TRBV27 and TRBJ2-4, with 9 bases matching TRBD1. The J segment lost 3 bases and the V segment lost 2 bases, leaving 8 bases of the junction unmatched. The CDR3 has 17 amino acids. The germline CDR1 and CDR2 sequences are MNHEY and SMNVEV (reference sequence). The CDR3 coding sequence is TGTGCCAGCAGTTTACAGGGGACAGGGAGGGACAAAAACATTCAGTACTTC. It codes for CASSLQGTGRDKNIQYF.

In DNA, the CDR3 is TGTGCCAGCAGTTACCGAGGGTCAGGGATAGGAGATACGCAGTATTTT. Translation: CASSYRGSGIGDTQYF. The chain has TRBV6-5 and TRBJ2-3; D is perhaps TRBD1 or TRBD2 (5 bases each). The CDR3 runs to 16 residues. Per germline, CDR1 MNHEY and CDR2 SVGAGI. Trimming left V 2 bases short and J 5 bases short, with 17 bases between.

This chain joins TRBV14 and TRBJ2-7, with 8 bases fitting TRBD2. Germline CDR1 SGHDN, CDR2 FVKESK. This CDR3 has 16 residues. The V segment lost 3 bases and the J segment 5 bases; nucleotides outside the gene matches: 12. CDR3 nucleotides: TGTGCCAGCAGCCAGGGACTAGGTCTTTCGGGGAACGAGCAGTACTTC. Its protein is CASSQGLGLSGNEQYF.

The V call is TRBV5-1, the J call TRBJ2-5; 11 bases map to TRBD2. The length of the CDR3 is 16 residues. After removal of 0 bases from V and 3 bases from J, the junction contained 4 bases not matched to a gene. CDR1 and CDR2 (germline): SGHRS, YFSETQ. The CDR3 is CASSLASGGREETQYF. The CDR3 DNA reads as TGCGCCAGCAGCTTGGCTAGCGGGGGGAGGGAAGAGACCCAGTACTTC.

The chain couples TRBV19 to TRBJ2-3; 7 bases are shared with TRBD1. The CDR3 length is 13 residues. Germline CDR1 reads LNHDA; CDR2 reads SQIVND (reference sequence). Losses at the gene ends were 6 bases for V and 2 bases for J; bases not matched to a gene: 2. The CDR3 is CASRGQDTDTQYF. DNA for the CDR3: TGTGCCAGTAGAGGACAGGACACAGATACGCAGTATTTT.

The CDR3 nucleotides read TGTGCCAGCAGCCCCTACTCGGGCGGGAGCTACACCGGGGAGCTGTTTTTT. Translating it yields CASSPYSGGSYTGELFF. The V call is TRBV11-3, the J call TRBJ2-2; TRBD2 agrees at 7 bases. Germline CDR1 and CDR2: SGHNT and YENEEA. V lost 5 bases to trimming and J lost 3 bases; unmatched junction nucleotides: 12. This CDR3 is built from 17 residues.

CDR3 protein: CASSLDRSRGQPQHF. In DNA form, the CDR3 reads TGTGCCAGCAGCTTAGACAGGTCCCGGGGACAGCCCCAGCATTTT. This rearrangement joins TRBV7-2 to TRBJ1-5, with D tentatively TRBD1 (5 bases). The germline V and J ends were trimmed by 1 base and 7 bases, with 14 bases remaining between them. The CDR3 totals 15 residues. Per the germline V gene, CDR1 is SGHTA and CDR2 is FQGNSA. Based on the CDR3 plus reference TRBV7-2 and TRBJ1-5, the full variable domain is GAGVSQSPSNKVTEKGKDVELRCDPISGHTALYWYRQSLGQGLEFLIYFQGNSAPDKSGLPSDRFSAERTGGSVSTLTIQRTQQEDSAVYLCASSLDRSRGQPQHFGDGTRLSIL.

The chain combines TRBV7-2 with TRBJ1-3; the match to TRBD1 covers 9 bases. Germline CDR1 is SGHTA and CDR2 is FQGNSA. V dropped 8 bases and J dropped 2; count of bases not matched to a gene: 7. CDR3 length: 15 amino acids. CDR3 region: CASSENRGPGNTIYF. CDR3 DNA: TGTGCCAGCTCGGAGAACAGGGGGCCTGGAAACACCATATATTTT.

The V gene is TRBV29-1, the J gene TRBJ2-3, with TRBD2 as a possible D gene (7 bases). The V end was cut by 0 bases, the J end by 5 bases, with 18 bases between. Germline V gene sequence: CDR1 SQVTM, CDR2 ANQGSEA. The CDR3 runs to 16 residues. The CDR3: CSVEDLSRGAGDTQYF. The DNA of the CDR3 is TGCAGCGTTGAAGATCTTAGTCGGGGGGCGGGAGATACGCAGTATTTT.

The chain combines TRBV11-2 with TRBJ2-1; D is ambiguous. Deletions cut 1 base from V and 9 bases from J, with 7 bases between. The germline V gene has CDR1 SGHAT and CDR2 FQNNGV. This CDR3 is built from 12 residues. CDR3 loop: CASSLVGREQFF. CDR3 coding DNA: TGTGCCAGCAGCTTAGTGGGTCGTGAGCAGTTCTTC.

This chain links TRBV11-3 with TRBJ2-2; D is perhaps TRBD1 (5 bases). The germline gives CDR1 SGHNT, CDR2 YENEEA. The ends were cut back, 1 base at V and 3 bases at J, with 12 bases in the middle. This CDR3 has 16 amino acids. The CDR3 DNA reads TGTGCCAGCAGCTTAGGGCAGGGTACGGACACCGGGGAGCTGTTTTTT. Encoded protein: CASSLGQGTDTGELFF.

This clone was seen only once. The CDR3 DNA reads TGCGCCAGCAGCTTGGGACAGGGGAGCAATCAGCCCCAGCATTTT. Amino acid sequence: CASSLGQGSNQPQHF. The V and J genes are TRBV5-1 and TRBJ1-5; 8 bases agree with TRBD1. The CDR3 covers 15 residues. V trimming: 0 bases; J trimming: 1 base; junction bases outside the gene matches: 0. Germline V gene sequence: CDR1 SGHRS, CDR2 YFSETQ.

This clone was seen just once. Other DNA variants within this sample encode the same CDR3. The chain combines TRBV5-4 with TRBJ2-2; 9 nucleotides line up with TRBD1. This CDR3 contains 14 residues. Germline CDR1 is SGHNT and CDR2 is YYREEE (reference sequence). The junction had 3 bases not matched to a gene; V was cut back by 4 bases and J by 5 bases. The CDR3 nucleotides are TGTGCCAGCAGCCCGACAGGGGGTACCGGGGAGCTGTTTTTT. It codes for CASSPTGGTGELFF.

This clone came up once. V and J are TRBV28 and TRBJ1-1, with no clear D. Germline-derived CDR1 and CDR2 are MDHEN and SYDVKM. The V end was cut by 5 bases, the J end by 3 bases, with 16 bases between. CDR3 length equals 15 residues. The CDR3 nucleotides read TGTGCCAGCAGTGACCGCCGGGTCGTCCACACTGAAGCTTTCTTT. This gives the protein CASSDRRVVHTEAFF.